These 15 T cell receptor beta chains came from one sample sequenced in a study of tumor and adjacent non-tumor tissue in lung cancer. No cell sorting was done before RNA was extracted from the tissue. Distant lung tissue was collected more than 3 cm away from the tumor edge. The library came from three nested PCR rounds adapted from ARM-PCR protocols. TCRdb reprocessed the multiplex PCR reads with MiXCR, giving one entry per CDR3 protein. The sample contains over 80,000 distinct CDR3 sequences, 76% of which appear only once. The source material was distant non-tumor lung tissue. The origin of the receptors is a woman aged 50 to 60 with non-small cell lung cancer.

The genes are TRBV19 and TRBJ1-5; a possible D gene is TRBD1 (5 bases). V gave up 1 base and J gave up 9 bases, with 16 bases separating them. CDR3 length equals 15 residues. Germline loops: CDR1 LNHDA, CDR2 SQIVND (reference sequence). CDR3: CASSIAGTDLGPQHF. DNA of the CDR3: TGTGCCAGTAGTATAGCCGGGACGGACCTTGGGCCCCAGCATTTT.

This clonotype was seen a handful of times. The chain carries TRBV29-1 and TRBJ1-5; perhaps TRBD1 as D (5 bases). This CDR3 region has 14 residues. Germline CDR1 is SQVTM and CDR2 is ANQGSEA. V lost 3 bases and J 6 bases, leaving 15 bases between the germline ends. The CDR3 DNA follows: TGCAGCGTTGATTCGGGGGTTGGAGTTCAGCCCCAGCATTTT. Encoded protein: CSVDSGVGVQPQHF.

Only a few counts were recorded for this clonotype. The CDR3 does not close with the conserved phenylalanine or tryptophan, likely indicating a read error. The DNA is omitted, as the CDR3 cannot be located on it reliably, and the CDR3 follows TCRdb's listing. This CDR3 is CANSQDLTSNQPHHY. V usage is TRBV4-2 and J usage is TRBJ1-5. The CDR3 spans 15 amino acids, including both terminal residues. The germline CDR1 and CDR2 sequences are LGHNA and YNFKEQ.

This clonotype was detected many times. The CDR3 reads CASSLWTERNEQFF. The CDR3 DNA sequence: TGTGCCAGCAGTTTATGGACGGAAAGGAATGAGCAGTTCTTC. The chain joins TRBV28 to TRBJ2-1, with D uncertain. Germline V CDR1 and CDR2: MDHEN, SYDVKM. The CDR3 is 14 amino acids. Trimming stripped 0 bases from V and 7 bases from J, with 10 bases between.

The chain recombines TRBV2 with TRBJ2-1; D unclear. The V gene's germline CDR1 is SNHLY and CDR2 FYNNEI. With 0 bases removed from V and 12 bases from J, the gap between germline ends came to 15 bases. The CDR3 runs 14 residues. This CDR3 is CASSEARVVYGQFF. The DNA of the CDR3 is TGTGCCAGCAGTGAAGCTAGAGTAGTATATGGGCAGTTCTTC.

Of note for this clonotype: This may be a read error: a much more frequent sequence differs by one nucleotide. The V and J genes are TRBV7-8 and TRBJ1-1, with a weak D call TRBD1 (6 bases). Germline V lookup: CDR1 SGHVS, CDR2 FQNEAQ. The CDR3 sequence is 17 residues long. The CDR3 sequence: CASSPYPPTGTNAEAFF. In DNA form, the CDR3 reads TGTGCCAGCAGCCCATACCCTCCTACAGGGACGAACGCTGAAGCTTTCTTT. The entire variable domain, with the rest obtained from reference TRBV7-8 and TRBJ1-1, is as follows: GAGVSQSPRYKVAKRGQDVALRCDPISGHVSLFWYQQALGQGPEFLTYFQNEAQLDKSGLPSDRFFAERPEGSVSTLKIQRTQQEDSAVYLCASSPYPPTGTNAEAFFGQGTRLTVV.

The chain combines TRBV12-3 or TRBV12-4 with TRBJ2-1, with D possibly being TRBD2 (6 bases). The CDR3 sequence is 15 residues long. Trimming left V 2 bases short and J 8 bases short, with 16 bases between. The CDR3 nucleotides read TGTGCCAGCAGTTTATCCGTCGGAGGGCGGGATGAGCAGTTCTTC. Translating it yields CASSLSVGGRDEQFF.

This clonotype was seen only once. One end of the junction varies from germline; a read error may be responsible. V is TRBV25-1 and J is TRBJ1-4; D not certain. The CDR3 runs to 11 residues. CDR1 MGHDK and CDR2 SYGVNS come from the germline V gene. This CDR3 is CYSSEAEKLFF. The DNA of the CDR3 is TGTTACAGCAGTGAAGCTGAAAAACTGTTTTTC.

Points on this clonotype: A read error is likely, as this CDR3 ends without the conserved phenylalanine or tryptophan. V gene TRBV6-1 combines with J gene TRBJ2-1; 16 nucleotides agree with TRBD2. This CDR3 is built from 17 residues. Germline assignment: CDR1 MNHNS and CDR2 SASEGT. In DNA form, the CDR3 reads TGTGTCAGCACCAGGGGACTAGCGGGAGGGCCGGGGAATGAGCAGTTCCTC. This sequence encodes CVSTRGLAGGPGNEQFL.

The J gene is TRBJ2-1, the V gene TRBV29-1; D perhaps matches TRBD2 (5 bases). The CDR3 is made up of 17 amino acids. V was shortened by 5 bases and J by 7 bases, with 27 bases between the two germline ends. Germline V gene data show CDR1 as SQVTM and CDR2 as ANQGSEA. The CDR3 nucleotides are TGCAGCGTTTCCACTCCCTTTAGCGTGAGGGCGCGGAATGAGCAGTTCTTC. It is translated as CSVSTPFSVRARNEQFF.

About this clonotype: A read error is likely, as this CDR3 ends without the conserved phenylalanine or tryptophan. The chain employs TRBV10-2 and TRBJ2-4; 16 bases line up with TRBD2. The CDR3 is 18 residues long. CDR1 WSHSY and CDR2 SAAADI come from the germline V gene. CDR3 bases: TGCGCCAGCGGACCGGGACTAGCGGGAGGGCCGGCCAAAAACATACAGTACCTC. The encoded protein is CASGPGLAGGPAKNIQYL.

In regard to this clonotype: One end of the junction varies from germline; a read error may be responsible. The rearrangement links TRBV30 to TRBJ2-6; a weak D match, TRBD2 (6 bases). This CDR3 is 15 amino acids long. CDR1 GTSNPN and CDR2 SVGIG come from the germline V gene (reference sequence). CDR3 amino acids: CVWGGTVSGANVLTF. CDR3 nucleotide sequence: TGTGTCTGGGGCGGGACGGTCTCTGGGGCCAACGTCCTGACTTTC.

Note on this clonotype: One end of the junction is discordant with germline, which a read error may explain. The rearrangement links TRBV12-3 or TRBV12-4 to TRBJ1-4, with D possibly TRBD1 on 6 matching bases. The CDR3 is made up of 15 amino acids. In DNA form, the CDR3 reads TGTGCCAGCGAAGAGGGGGGCGCAACCAATGAAAAACTGTTTTTT. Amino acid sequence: CASEEGGATNEKLFF.

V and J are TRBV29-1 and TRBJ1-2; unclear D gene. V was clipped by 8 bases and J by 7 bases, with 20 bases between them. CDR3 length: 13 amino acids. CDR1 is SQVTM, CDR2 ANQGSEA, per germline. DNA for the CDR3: TGCAGCATCGAAGACGACGGGAGCCTTGGCTACACCTTC. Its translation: CSIEDDGSLGYTF.

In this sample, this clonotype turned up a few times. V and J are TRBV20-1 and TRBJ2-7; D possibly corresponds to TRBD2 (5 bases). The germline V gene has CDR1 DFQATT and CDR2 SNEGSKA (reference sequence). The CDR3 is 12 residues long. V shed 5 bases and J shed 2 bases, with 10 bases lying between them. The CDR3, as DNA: TGCAGTGCTCGAGCGGATGCCTACGAGCAGTACTTC. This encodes CSARADAYEQYF.